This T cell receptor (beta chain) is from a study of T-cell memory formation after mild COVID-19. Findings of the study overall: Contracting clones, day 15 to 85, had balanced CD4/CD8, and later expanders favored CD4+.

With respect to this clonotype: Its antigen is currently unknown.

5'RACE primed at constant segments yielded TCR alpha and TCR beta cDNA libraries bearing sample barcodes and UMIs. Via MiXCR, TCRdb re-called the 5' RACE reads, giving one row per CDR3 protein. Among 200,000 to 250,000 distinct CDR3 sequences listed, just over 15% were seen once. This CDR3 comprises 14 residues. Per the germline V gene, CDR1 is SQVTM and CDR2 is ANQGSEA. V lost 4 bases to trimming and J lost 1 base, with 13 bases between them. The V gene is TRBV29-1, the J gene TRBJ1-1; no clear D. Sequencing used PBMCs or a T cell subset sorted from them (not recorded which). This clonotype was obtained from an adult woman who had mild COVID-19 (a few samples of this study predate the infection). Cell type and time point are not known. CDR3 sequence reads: CSVVTAGRNTEAFF. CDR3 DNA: TGCAGCGTTGTGACGGCCGGGAGGAACACTGAAGCTTTCTTT.